Below, 31 T cell receptor beta chains from the same sample are listed, as sequenced in a study of T-cell memory formation after mild COVID-19. TCRdb reprocessed the 5' RACE reads with MiXCR, giving one entry per CDR3 protein. The sample includes approximately 560,000 distinct CDR3 sequences, around 15% of them seen just once. Sample: PBMCs or a T cell subset sorted from them (not recorded which). These receptors all come from an adult woman who had mild COVID-19 (a few samples of this study predate the infection). Cell type and time point are not known.

This clonotype appeared a few times. The genes are TRBV20-1 and TRBJ1-5; 7 nucleotides match TRBD1. Trimming took 1 base from V and 7 from J; bases not matched to a gene: 13. This CDR3 region has 16 residues. Germline assignment: CDR1 DFQATT and CDR2 SNEGSKA (reference sequence). CDR3: CSARGGGGPGGQPQHF. The CDR3 coding sequence is TGCAGTGCTAGAGGAGGAGGGGGCCCGGGCGGCCAGCCCCAGCATTTT.

This clonotype occurred many times. The chain combines TRBV24-1 with TRBJ2-1; 12 bases are shared with TRBD2. J lost 7 bases, V lost 6 bases, and 9 bases had no gene match. CDR1 KGHDR and CDR2 SFDVKD come from the germline V gene. This CDR3 is built from 16 residues. The DNA for the CDR3 is TGTGCCACCAGTCACAACCGACTAGCGGGAGTGAATGAGCAGTTCTTC. Its translation is CATSHNRLAGVNEQFF.

This clonotype has more than one count but fewer than ten. This rearrangement joins TRBV12-3 or TRBV12-4 to TRBJ2-4; D remains unclear. V gave up 4 bases and J gave up 0 bases, with 13 bases separating them. This CDR3 is 16 amino acids long. The CDR3 nucleotides are TGTGCCAGCAGTTCGACACTGTCACTAGCCAAAAACATTCAGTACTTC. Translation gives CASSSTLSLAKNIQYF.

This chain uses TRBV7-9 with TRBJ1-2; D might be TRBD1 (6 bases). Trimming removed 5 bases from V and 3 bases from J, with 16 bases in between. The CDR3 is 15 residues long. Germline V gene lookup returns CDR1 SEHNR and CDR2 FQNEAQ (reference sequence). The DNA for the CDR3 is TGTGCCAGCAGCGCCCGGGGGCGAACTGACTATGGCTACACCTTC. Translation gives CASSARGRTDYGYTF.

The chain recombines TRBV12-3 or TRBV12-4 with TRBJ1-3; D is unresolved. V shed 3 bases and J shed 4 bases, with 10 bases lying between them. The CDR3 consists of 14 residues. The CDR3 here is CASSFTVGGNTIYF. DNA for the CDR3: TGTGCCAGCAGTTTTACGGTGGGGGGAAACACCATATATTTT.

This chain joins TRBV15 and TRBJ2-1; D unclear. The length of the CDR3 is 16 residues. The V end lost 0 bases, the J end lost 3 bases, and 12 bases lay between the germline ends. Germline V gene data show CDR1 as LNHNV and CDR2 as YYDKDF (reference sequence). The CDR3 DNA follows: TGTGCCACCAGCAGAGATCAATTGTACAGCTACAATGAGCAGTTCTTC. This encodes CATSRDQLYSYNEQFF.

The sample holds many counts of this clonotype. The genes are TRBV15 and TRBJ1-2; D is unresolved. Trimming shortened V by 1 base and J by 4 bases, and 13 bases separated the two germline ends. This CDR3 spans 15 amino acids. Germline CDR1 and CDR2: LNHNV and YYDKDF (reference sequence). The CDR3 sequence: CATSRGGQVPYGYTF. The CDR3 DNA sequence: TGTGCCACCAGCAGAGGCGGGCAGGTACCCTATGGCTACACCTTC.

This clonotype was found a few times. V gene TRBV7-2 combines with J gene TRBJ1-2; no clear D. This CDR3 has 14 residues. Trimming removed 3 bases at V and 4 bases at J, with 12 bases between. Germline V lookup: CDR1 SGHTA, CDR2 FQGNSA. Written as DNA, the CDR3 is TGTGCCAGCAGCTTCGAGACGCGATCCTATGGCTACACCTTC. Translating it yields CASSFETRSYGYTF.

This rearrangement joins TRBV7-2 to TRBJ2-1, with TRBD2 identical over 8 bases. CDR1 and CDR2 from the germline V gene are SGHTA and FQGNSA. CDR3 size: 16 residues. V lost 3 bases, J lost 9 bases, and 13 bases stayed unmatched. The CDR3 loop reads CASSFTGGSFLGEQFF. The CDR3 DNA is TGTGCCAGCAGCTTTACGGGAGGGTCGTTTTTGGGTGAGCAGTTCTTC.

The V gene is TRBV25-1, the J gene TRBJ1-6, with 8 bases lining up with TRBD1. The V segment lost 3 bases and the J segment 7 bases; nucleotides outside the gene matches: 5. CDR3 length: 15 residues. Per germline, CDR1 MGHDK and CDR2 SYGVNS. CDR3 loop: CASSEGQVSNSPLHF. CDR3 bases: TGTGCCAGCAGTGAGGGACAGGTTTCCAATTCACCCCTCCACTTT.

There are a few counts of this clonotype. The J gene is TRBJ2-5, the V gene TRBV18, with 9 bases fitting TRBD1. V trimming: 4 bases; J trimming: 5 bases; junction bases outside the gene matches: 8. The germline CDR1 and CDR2 sequences are KGHSH and LQKENI. This CDR3 is built from 15 residues. In DNA form, the CDR3 reads TGTGCCAGCTCACGTCCGACAGGGGGATATGAGACCCAGTACTTC. Its translation is CASSRPTGGYETQYF.

V usage is TRBV7-8 and J usage is TRBJ1-1; TRBD1 aligns across 7 bases. The V segment lost 5 bases and the J segment 0 bases; nucleotides outside the gene matches: 12. This CDR3 is built from 17 residues. Germline V lookup: CDR1 SGHVS, CDR2 FQNEAQ. This CDR3 reads CASSPRGGGRMNTEAFF. In nucleotides, the CDR3 is TGTGCCAGCAGCCCTCGGGGAGGGGGCCGCATGAACACTGAAGCTTTCTTT. Full variable domain (outside the CDR3, taken from reference TRBV7-8 and TRBJ1-1): GAGVSQSPRYKVAKRGQDVALRCDPISGHVSLFWYQQALGQGPEFLTYFQNEAQLDKSGLPSDRFFAERPEGSVSTLKIQRTQQEDSAVYLCASSPRGGGRMNTEAFFGQGTRLTVV.

This clonotype occurred a few times. The chain couples TRBV5-1 to TRBJ2-1, with TRBD1 matching over 8 bases. The CDR3 has 14 residues. In germline, CDR1 is SGHRS, CDR2 YFSETQ. V shed 4 bases and J 7 bases; nucleotides not matched to a gene: 7. The CDR3 loop is CASSRGTGSNEQFF. CDR3 nucleotides: TGCGCCAGCAGCCGGGGGACAGGTAGTAATGAGCAGTTCTTC. Filled out from reference TRBV5-1 and TRBJ2-1, the complete variable domain reads KAGVTQTPRYLIKTRGQQVTLSCSPISGHRSVSWYQQTPGQGLQFLFEYFSETQRNKGNFPGRFSGRQFSNSRSEMNVSTLELGDSALYLCASSRGTGSNEQFFGPGTRLTVL.

CDR3 nucleotide sequence: TGTGCCAGCAGTGAGCAGGGAATCTCCTACGAGCAGTACTTC. Residues: CASSEQGISYEQYF. The chain links TRBV2 to TRBJ2-7, with D perhaps TRBD1 (5 bases). Trimming removed 3 bases at V and 0 bases at J, with 9 bases between. The CDR3 is made up of 14 amino acids. The germline gives CDR1 SNHLY, CDR2 FYNNEI. Full variable domain (rest looked up from reference TRBV2 and TRBJ2-7): EPEVTQTPSHQVTQMGQEVILRCVPISNHLYFYWYRQILGQKVEFLVSFYNNEISEKSEIFDDQFSVERPDGSNFTLKIRSTKLEDSAMYFCASSEQGISYEQYFGPGTRLTVT.

This clonotype appeared a few times. The chain combines TRBV9 with TRBJ2-1; weak D call: TRBD1 (6 bases). The germline CDR1 and CDR2 sequences are SGDLS and YYNGEE. There are 16 residues in the CDR3. V was trimmed by 0 bases and J by 8 bases, leaving 18 bases between them. The DNA of the CDR3 is TGTGCCAGCAGCGTAGCAGGGGCAACCTCTAGGGATGAGCAGTTCTTC. Amino acids: CASSVAGATSRDEQFF.

The V call is TRBV2, the J call TRBJ2-5; D not resolved. The CDR3 is 12 amino acids. Germline CDR1 reads SNHLY; CDR2 reads FYNNEI. Trimming shortened V by 1 base and J by 9 bases, and 9 bases separated the two germline ends. In DNA form, the CDR3 reads TGTGCCAGCAGTGAAGGAGTTGGTCCCCAGTACTTC. This encodes CASSEGVGPQYF.

The rearrangement links TRBV7-9 to TRBJ2-6, with no clear D. Trimming stripped 4 bases from V and 0 bases from J, with 10 bases between. Germline CDR1 and CDR2: SEHNR and FQNEAQ (reference sequence). The CDR3 runs 16 residues. The CDR3 region has the DNA TGTGCCAGCAGCTCAGAAGGCATCTCTGGGGCCAACGTCCTGACTTTC. The encoded protein is CASSSEGISGANVLTF. The full variable domain, its missing parts supplied by reference TRBV7-9 and TRBJ2-6, is DTGVSQNPRHKITKRGQNVTFRCDPISEHNRLYWYRQTLGQGPEFLTYFQNEAQLEKSRLLSDRFSAERPKGSFSTLEIQRTEQGDSAMYLCASSSEGISGANVLTFGAGSRLTVL.

The chain employs TRBV5-1 and TRBJ2-1; maybe TRBD1 (5 bases). V lost 3 bases to trimming and J lost 9 bases, with 19 bases between them. The germline V gene encodes CDR1 SGHRS and CDR2 YFSETQ. This CDR3 has 15 amino acids. CDR3 protein: CASSSGQIPQIEQFF. The CDR3 DNA is TGCGCCAGCAGCTCTGGACAAATCCCCCAGATTGAGCAGTTCTTC.

This clonotype came up a few times. The chain carries TRBV5-6 and TRBJ2-1; 11 bases line up with TRBD2. J was trimmed by 6 bases and V by 1 base; bases with no gene match: 12. The CDR3 totals 18 residues. Germline assignment: CDR1 SGHDT and CDR2 YYEEEE. The CDR3: CASSLLALVAGGTNEQFF. CDR3 bases: TGTGCCAGCAGCTTGTTGGCCCTCGTAGCGGGAGGGACCAATGAGCAGTTCTTC. The full variable domain, in which reference TRBV5-6 and TRBJ2-1 provide the parts outside the CDR3, is DAGVTQSPTHLIKTRGQQVTLRCSPKSGHDTVSWYQQALGQGPQFIFQYYEEEERQRGNFPDRFSGHQFPNYSSELNVNALLLGDSALYLCASSLLALVAGGTNEQFFGPGTRLTVL.

The rearrangement uses TRBV20-1 and TRBJ2-7, with 10 bases that match TRBD2. The V segment lost 0 bases and the J segment 3 bases; nucleotides outside the gene matches: 8. The CDR3 totals 16 residues. Germline lookup yields CDR1 DFQATT and CDR2 SNEGSKA (reference sequence). The CDR3 loop reads CSARDATSGALYEQYF. CDR3 DNA: TGCAGTGCTAGAGATGCAACTAGCGGGGCCCTCTACGAGCAGTACTTC.

The chain joins TRBV30 to TRBJ1-2, with a tentative D call TRBD1 (6 bases). Deletions cut 3 bases from V and 4 bases from J, with 12 bases between. Germline-derived CDR1 and CDR2 are GTSNPN and SVGIG (reference sequence). CDR3 length equals 13 residues. The CDR3 reads CAWSDRFGYGYTF. The DNA for the CDR3 is TGTGCCTGGAGCGACAGGTTTGGCTATGGCTACACCTTC.

This clonotype has at least ten counts. The gene calls are TRBV4-2 and TRBJ2-3; D unresolved. The CDR3 runs to 16 residues. Per germline, CDR1 LGHNA and CDR2 YNFKEQ. With 3 bases removed from V and 0 bases from J, the gap between germline ends came to 13 bases. Here the CDR3 reads CASSHSQRPSTDTQYF. DNA of the CDR3: TGTGCCAGCAGCCATTCCCAGCGCCCTAGCACAGATACGCAGTATTTT.

This clonotype was seen a few times. The chain has TRBV5-1 and TRBJ2-3; D not resolved. The CDR3 runs to 13 residues. Between the trimmed V and J ends, which lost 9 bases and 2 bases, there was a span of 13 bases. Germline V lookup: CDR1 SGHRS, CDR2 YFSETQ. CDR3 residues: CATRLTYTDTQYF. Written as DNA, the CDR3 is TGCGCCACGAGACTTACTTACACAGATACGCAGTATTTT.

This clonotype was picked up many times. The rearrangement uses TRBV30 and TRBJ2-1; D uncertain. The germline gives CDR1 GTSNPN, CDR2 SVGIG (reference sequence). Deletions cut 3 bases from V and 2 bases from J, with 2 bases between. The CDR3 length is 11 residues. CDR3 DNA: TGTGCCTGGAGCGCCTACAATGAGCAGTTCTTC. Translating it yields CAWSAYNEQFF.

The chain uses TRBV3-1 and TRBJ2-7, with TRBD1 matching over 12 bases. Germline V CDR1 and CDR2: LGHDT, YNNKEL (reference sequence). J gave up 6 bases and V 3 bases, and 6 bases lay outside the gene matches. This CDR3 is 15 amino acids long. The DNA of the CDR3 is TGTGCCAGCAGCCATCACGGGACAGGGGGCCGCGAGCAGTACTTC. This encodes CASSHHGTGGREQYF.

This chain uses TRBV3-1 with TRBJ1-3; no firm D call. Deletions cut 1 base from V and 0 bases from J, with 7 bases between. The CDR3 totals 15 residues. Germline V gives CDR1 LGHDT, CDR2 YNNKEL (reference sequence). In DNA form, the CDR3 reads TGTGCCAGCAGCCAAGCCTCTTTCTCTGGAAACACCATATATTTT. It yields the protein CASSQASFSGNTIYF.

This clonotype was recorded a few times. This sequence joins TRBV6-6 and TRBJ1-2; 8 bases agree with TRBD1. The CDR3 is made up of 15 amino acids. Germline V CDR1 and CDR2: MNHNY, SVGAGI (reference sequence). With V trimmed by 7 bases and J by 0 bases, 7 bases remained unmatched. The CDR3 bases are TGTGCCAGCACCCCGGACAGGGCAGCTAACTATGGCTACACCTTC. Its protein product is CASTPDRAANYGYTF.

This clonotype was recorded a few times. This chain links TRBV7-9 with TRBJ2-7, with no clear D. V was trimmed by 3 bases and J by 5 bases, leaving 14 bases between them. CDR3 length: 14 amino acids. CDR1 SEHNR and CDR2 FQNEAQ come from the germline V gene (reference sequence). CDR3 coding DNA: TGTGCCAGCAGCTTGGTCCAGGCCGAGAACGAGCAGTACTTC. This encodes CASSLVQAENEQYF.

The sample holds many counts of this clonotype. The V call is TRBV6-2 or TRBV6-3, the J call TRBJ2-6; maybe TRBD1 (5 bases). Per the germline V gene, CDR1 is MNHEY and CDR2 is SVGEGT. The CDR3 consists of 18 residues. With 3 bases removed from V and 3 bases from J, the gap between germline ends came to 18 bases. The CDR3: CASSYQAGQGFGANVLTF. For the CDR3, the DNA is TGTGCCAGCAGTTATCAAGCTGGCCAGGGATTTGGGGCCAACGTCCTGACTTTC.

This clonotype was detected only a few times. This rearrangement joins TRBV5-1 to TRBJ2-6; D possibly corresponds to TRBD1 (6 bases). The V end lost 4 bases, the J end lost 4 bases, and 15 bases lay between the germline ends. This CDR3 comprises 16 residues. The germline CDR1 and CDR2 sequences are SGHRS and YFSETQ. The CDR3 region is CASSTRGLAGANVLTF. The CDR3 coding sequence is TGCGCCAGCAGCACCAGGGGCTTGGCGGGGGCCAACGTCCTGACTTTC.

This clonotype was observed a few times. The chain carries TRBV7-2 and TRBJ2-3; maybe TRBD1 (6 bases). Trimming left V 8 bases short and J 0 bases short, with 18 bases between. The CDR3 consists of 16 residues. Germline V gene data show CDR1 as SGHTA and CDR2 as FQGNSA. The CDR3 here is CASSYLGATSTDTQYF. DNA for the CDR3: TGTGCCAGCTCCTACCTGGGGGCCACTAGCACAGATACGCAGTATTTT.